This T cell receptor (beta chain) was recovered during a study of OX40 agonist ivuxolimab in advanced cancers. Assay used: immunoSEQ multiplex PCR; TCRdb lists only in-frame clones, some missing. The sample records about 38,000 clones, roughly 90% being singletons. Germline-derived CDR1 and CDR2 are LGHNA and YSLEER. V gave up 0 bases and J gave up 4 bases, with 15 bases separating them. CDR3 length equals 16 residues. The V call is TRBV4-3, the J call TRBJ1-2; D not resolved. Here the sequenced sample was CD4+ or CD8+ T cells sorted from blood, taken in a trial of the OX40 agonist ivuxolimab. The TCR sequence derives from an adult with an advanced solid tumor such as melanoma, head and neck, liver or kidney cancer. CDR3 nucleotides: TGCGCCAGCAGCCAAGACCTGTCGGTGGCAGTCTATGGCTACACCTTC. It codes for CASSQDLSVAVYGYTF.